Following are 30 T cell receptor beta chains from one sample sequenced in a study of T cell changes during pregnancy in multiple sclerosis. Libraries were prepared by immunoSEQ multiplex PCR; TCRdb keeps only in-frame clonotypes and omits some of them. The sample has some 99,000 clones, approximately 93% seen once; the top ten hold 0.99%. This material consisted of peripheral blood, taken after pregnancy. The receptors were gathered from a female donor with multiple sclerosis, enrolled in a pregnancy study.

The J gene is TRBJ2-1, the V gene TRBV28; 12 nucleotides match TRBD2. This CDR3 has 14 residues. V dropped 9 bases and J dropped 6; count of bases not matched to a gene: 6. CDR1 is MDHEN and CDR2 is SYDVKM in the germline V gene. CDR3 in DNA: TGTGCCAGTATCCTAGCGGGAGGGTTCAATGAGCAGTTCTTC. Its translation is CASILAGGFNEQFF.

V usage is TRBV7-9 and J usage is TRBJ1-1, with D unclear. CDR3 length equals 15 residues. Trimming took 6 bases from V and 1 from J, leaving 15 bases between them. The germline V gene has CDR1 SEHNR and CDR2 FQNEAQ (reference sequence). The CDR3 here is CASSRSLVTNTEAFF. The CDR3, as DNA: TGTGCCAGCAGTCGTTCCCTAGTTACGAACACTGAAGCTTTCTTT.

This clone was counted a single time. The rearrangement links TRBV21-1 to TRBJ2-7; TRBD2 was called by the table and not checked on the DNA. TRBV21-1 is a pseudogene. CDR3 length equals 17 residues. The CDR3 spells CASNFRRTSGSGYEQYF. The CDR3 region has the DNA TGTGCCAGCAACTTTAGGAGGACTAGCGGGAGTGGATACGAGCAGTACTTC.

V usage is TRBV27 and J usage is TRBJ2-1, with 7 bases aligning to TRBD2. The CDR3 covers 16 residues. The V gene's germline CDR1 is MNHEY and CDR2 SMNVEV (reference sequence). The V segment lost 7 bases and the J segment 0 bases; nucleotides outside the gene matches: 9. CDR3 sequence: CASKLERTSSYNEQFF. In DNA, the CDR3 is TGTGCCAGCAAGTTAGAGAGGACTAGCTCCTACAATGAGCAGTTCTTC.

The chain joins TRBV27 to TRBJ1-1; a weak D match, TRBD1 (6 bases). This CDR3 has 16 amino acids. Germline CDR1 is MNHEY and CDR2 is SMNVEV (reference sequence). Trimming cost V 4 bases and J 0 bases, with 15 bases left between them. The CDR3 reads CASSSGWRGLNTEAFF. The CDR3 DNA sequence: TGTGCCAGCAGTTCAGGGTGGCGGGGGCTGAACACTGAAGCTTTCTTT.

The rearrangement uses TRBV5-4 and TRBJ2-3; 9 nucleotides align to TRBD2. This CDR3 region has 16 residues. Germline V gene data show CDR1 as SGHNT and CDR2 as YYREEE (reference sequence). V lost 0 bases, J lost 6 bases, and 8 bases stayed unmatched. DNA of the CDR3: TGTGCCAGCAGCTTGGTGGGGCGGGAGGGCCCCGATACGCAGTATTTT. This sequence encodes CASSLVGREGPDTQYF. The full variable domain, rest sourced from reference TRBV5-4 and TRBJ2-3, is ETGVTQSPTHLIKTRGQQVTLRCSSQSGHNTVSWYQQALGQGPQFIFQYYREEENGRGNFPPRFSGLQFPNYSSELNVNALELDDSALYLCASSLVGREGPDTQYFGPGTRLTVL.

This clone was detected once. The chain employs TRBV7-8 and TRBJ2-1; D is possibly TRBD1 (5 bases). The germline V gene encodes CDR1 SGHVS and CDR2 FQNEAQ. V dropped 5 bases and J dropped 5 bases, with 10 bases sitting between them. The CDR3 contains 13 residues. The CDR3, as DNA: TGTGCCAGCAGCATTGCGGACAACAATGAGCAGTTCTTC. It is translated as CASSIADNNEQFF.

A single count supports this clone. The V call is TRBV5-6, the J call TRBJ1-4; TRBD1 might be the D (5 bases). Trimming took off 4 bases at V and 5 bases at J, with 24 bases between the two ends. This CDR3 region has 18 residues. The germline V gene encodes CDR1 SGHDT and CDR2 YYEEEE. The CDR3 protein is CASSLQARDWGGNEKLFF. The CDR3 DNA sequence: TGTGCCAGCAGCCTCCAAGCCAGGGACTGGGGAGGAAATGAAAAACTGTTTTTT.

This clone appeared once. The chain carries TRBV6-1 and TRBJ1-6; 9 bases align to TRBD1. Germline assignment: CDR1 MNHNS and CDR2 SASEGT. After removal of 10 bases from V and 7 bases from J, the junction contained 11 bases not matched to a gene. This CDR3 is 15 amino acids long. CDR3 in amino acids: CATPGTGTGNSPLHF. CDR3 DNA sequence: TGTGCCACGCCCGGAACCGGGACAGGGAATTCACCCCTCCACTTT.

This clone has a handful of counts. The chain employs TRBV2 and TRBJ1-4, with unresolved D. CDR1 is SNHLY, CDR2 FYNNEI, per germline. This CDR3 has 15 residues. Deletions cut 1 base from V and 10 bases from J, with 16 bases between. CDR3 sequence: CASSEVSLTTGKLFF. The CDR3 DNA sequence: TGTGCCAGCAGTGAAGTTAGTCTGACGACTGGAAAACTGTTTTTT. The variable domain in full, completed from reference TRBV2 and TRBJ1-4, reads EPEVTQTPSHQVTQMGQEVILRCVPISNHLYFYWYRQILGQKVEFLVSFYNNEISEKSEIFDDQFSVERPDGSNFTLKIRSTKLEDSAMYFCASSEVSLTTGKLFFGSGTQLSVL.

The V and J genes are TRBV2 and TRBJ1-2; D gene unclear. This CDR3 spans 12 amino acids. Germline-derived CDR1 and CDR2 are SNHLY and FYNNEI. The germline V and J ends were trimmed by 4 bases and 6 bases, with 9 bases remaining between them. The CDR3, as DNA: TGTGCCAGCAGTGTTTGGGCCAATGGCTACACCTTC. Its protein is CASSVWANGYTF.

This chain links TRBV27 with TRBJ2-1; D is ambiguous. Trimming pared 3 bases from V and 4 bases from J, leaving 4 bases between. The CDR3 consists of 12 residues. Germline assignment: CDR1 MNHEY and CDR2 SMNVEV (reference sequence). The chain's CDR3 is CASSFSYNEQFF. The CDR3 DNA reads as TGTGCCAGCAGTTTTTCTTACAATGAGCAGTTCTTC.

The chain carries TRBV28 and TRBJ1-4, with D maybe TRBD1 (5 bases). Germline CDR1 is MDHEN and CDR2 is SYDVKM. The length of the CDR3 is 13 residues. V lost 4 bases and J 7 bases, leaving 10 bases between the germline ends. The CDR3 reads CASSYRKSEKLFF. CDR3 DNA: TGTGCCAGCAGTTACAGGAAGAGTGAAAAACTGTTTTTT.

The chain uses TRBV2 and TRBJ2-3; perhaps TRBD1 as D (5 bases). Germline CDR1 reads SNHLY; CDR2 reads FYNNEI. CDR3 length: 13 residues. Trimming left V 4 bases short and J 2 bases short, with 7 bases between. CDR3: CASSGQITDTQYF. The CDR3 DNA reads TGTGCCAGCAGTGGACAGATCACAGATACGCAGTATTTT.

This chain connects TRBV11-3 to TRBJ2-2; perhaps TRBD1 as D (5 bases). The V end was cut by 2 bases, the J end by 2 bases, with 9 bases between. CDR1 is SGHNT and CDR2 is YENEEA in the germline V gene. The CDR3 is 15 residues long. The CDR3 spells CASSLQGFNTGELFF. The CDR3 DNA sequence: TGTGCCAGCAGCTTACAGGGATTTAACACCGGGGAGCTGTTTTTT.

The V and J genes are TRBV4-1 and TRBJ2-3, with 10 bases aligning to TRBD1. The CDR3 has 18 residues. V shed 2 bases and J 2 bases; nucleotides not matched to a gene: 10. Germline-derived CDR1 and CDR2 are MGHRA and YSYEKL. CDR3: CASSQLPPTGGNTDTQYF. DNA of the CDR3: TGCGCCAGCAGCCAACTCCCTCCGACAGGGGGCAACACAGATACGCAGTATTTT.

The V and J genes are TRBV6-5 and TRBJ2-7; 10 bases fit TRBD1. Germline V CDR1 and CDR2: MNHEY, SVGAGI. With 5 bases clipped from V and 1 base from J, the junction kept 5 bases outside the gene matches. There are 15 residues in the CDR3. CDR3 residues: CASSRDRGGSYEQYF. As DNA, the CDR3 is TGTGCCAGCAGTCGGGACAGGGGAGGGTCCTACGAGCAGTACTTC.

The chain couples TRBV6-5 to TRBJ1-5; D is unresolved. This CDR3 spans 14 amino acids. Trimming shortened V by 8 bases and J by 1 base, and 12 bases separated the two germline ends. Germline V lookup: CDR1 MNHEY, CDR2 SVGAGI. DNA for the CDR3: TGTGCCAGCTCCACCCGCAGGAGCAATCAGCCCCAGCATTTT. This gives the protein CASSTRRSNQPQHF.

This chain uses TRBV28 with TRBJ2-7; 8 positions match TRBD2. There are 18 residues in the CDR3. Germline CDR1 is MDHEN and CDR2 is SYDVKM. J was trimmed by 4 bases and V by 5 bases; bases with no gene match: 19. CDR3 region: CASSKTLQAGVRKYEQYF. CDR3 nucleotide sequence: TGTGCCAGCAGTAAGACCCTACAAGCGGGAGTTCGGAAGTACGAGCAGTACTTC.

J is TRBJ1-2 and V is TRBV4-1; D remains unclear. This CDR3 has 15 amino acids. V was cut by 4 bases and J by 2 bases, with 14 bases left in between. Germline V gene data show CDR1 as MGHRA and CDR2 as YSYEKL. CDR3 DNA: TGCGCCAGCAGCCGTGAATACGGGAAGAACTATGGCTACACCTTC. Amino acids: CASSREYGKNYGYTF.

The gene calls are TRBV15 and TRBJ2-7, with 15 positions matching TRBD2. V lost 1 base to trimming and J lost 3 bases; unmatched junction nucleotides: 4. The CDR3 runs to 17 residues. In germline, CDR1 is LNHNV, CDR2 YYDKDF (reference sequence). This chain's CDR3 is CATSRAVGLAGGYEQYF. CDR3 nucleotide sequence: TGTGCCACCAGCAGAGCGGTGGGACTAGCGGGAGGCTACGAGCAGTACTTC.

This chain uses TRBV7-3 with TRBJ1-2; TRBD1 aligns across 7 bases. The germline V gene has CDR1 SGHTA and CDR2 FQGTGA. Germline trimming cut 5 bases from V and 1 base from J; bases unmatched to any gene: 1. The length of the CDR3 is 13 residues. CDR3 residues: CASSQGGNYGYTF. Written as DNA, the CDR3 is TGTGCCAGCAGCCAGGGGGGTAACTATGGCTACACCTTC.

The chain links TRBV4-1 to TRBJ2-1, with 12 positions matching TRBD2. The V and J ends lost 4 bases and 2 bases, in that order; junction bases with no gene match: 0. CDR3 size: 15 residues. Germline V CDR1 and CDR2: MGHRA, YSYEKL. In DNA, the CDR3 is TGCGCCAGCAGCCGACTAGCGGGAGCCTACAATGAGCAGTTCTTC. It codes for CASSRLAGAYNEQFF.

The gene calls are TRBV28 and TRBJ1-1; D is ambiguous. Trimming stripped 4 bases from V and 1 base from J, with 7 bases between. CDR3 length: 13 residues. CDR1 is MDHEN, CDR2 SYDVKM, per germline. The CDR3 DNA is TGTGCCAGCAGTTCAGGTGGGAACACTGAAGCTTTCTTT. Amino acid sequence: CASSSGGNTEAFF.

The DNA for the CDR3 is TGTGCCACCGGGAATCAGCCCCAGCATTTT. This gives the protein CATGNQPQHF. The chain employs TRBV6-6 and TRBJ1-5; D call uncertain. The CDR3 is made up of 10 amino acids. V dropped 10 bases and J dropped 4 bases, with 5 bases sitting between them. The V gene's germline CDR1 is MNHNY and CDR2 SVGAGI (reference sequence).

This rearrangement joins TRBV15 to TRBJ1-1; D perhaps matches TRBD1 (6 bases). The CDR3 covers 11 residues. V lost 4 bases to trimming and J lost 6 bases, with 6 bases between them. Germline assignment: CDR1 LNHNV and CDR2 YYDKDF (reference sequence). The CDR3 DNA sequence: TGTGCCACCAGCACAGGGGCTGAAGCTTTCTTT. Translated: CATSTGAEAFF.

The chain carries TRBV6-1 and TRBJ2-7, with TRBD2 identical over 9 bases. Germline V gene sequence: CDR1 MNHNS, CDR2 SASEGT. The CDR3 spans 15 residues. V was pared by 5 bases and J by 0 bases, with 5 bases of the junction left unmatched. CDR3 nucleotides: TGTGCCAGCAGTTTCCCTAGCGGGACCTCCTACGAGCAGTACTTC. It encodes CASSFPSGTSYEQYF.

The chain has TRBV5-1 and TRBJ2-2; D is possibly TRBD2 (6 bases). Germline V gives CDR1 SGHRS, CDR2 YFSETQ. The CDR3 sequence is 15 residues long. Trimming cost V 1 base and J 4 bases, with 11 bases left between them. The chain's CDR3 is CASSLRGEVTGELFF. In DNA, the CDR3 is TGCGCCAGCAGCTTGCGAGGGGAGGTCACCGGGGAGCTGTTTTTT.

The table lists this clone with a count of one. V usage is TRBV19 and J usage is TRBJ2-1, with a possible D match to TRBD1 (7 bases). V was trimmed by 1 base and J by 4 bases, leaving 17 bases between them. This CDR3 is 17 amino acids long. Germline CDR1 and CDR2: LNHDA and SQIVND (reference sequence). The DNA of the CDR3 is TGTGCCAGTAGTATAGGATTTGCGGCAGGGGGGTACAATGAGCAGTTCTTC. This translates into CASSIGFAAGGYNEQFF.

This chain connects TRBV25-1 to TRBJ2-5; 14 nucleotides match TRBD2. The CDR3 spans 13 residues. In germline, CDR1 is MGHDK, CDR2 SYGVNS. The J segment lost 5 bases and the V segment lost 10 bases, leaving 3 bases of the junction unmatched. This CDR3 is CATGLAGVETQYF. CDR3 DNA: TGTGCCACGGGACTAGCGGGAGTGGAGACCCAGTACTTC.